This T cell receptor beta chain stems from a study of immune evolution from preneoplasia to lung adenocarcinoma. Findings of the study overall: Normal lung had the highest top T cell clone frequencies.

Regarding this clone: What it binds is unknown.

Resections took place in Japan or China from the mid-2010s to the late 2010s. TCRdb's copy holds only in-frame clones and misses some; the assay was immunoSEQ multiplex PCR. The sample has roughly 5,500 clones; approximately 78% are singletons. Specimen: FFPE adjacent normal lung tissue. The source of this sequence is a donor of 70 years or more with lung adenocarcinoma.

The CDR3, as DNA: TGTGCCAGCGAAAAGTGGGGGGAAACTGAAGCTTTCTTT. Residues: CASEKWGETEAFF. The chain has TRBV7-9 and TRBJ1-1, with D perhaps TRBD1 (5 bases). The germline V and J ends were trimmed by 8 bases and 5 bases, with 15 bases remaining between them. The germline gives CDR1 SEHNR, CDR2 FQNEAQ (reference sequence). The CDR3 runs to 13 residues.